This T cell receptor (beta chain) appears in the sequencing data of a study of beta chain features in type 1 diabetes. Investigators reverse transcribed all isolated RNA, so they sequenced expressed TCRB transcripts. Here immunoSEQ multiplex PCR was the method, and the copy in TCRdb shows in-frame clones only, minus some. This table holds more than 300,000 clones, about 15% found once. The study, taken as a whole, reports: The naive, central memory and Treg TCRB repertoires looked more alike in patients than they did in healthy donors.

Remarks on this clone: The antigen is not known. Mismatch with germline at one junction end may stem from a read error.

The CDR3 consists of 11 residues. Germline loops: CDR1 SGHDN, CDR2 FVKESK. The TCR was taken from a woman aged 18-29 years in good health. The chain employs TRBV14 and TRBJ2-1, with 7 bases aligning to TRBD2. The sample taken for sequencing was naive CD4+ T cells from blood. The CDR3 spells CASSQGLAQVF. The CDR3 DNA reads TGTGCCAGCAGCCAAGGACTAGCCCAGGTCTTC. Full variable domain (missing parts from reference TRBV14 and TRBJ2-1): EAGVTQFPSHSVIEKGQTVTLRCDPISGHDNLYWYRRVMGKEIKFLLHFVKESKQDESGMPNNRFLAERTGGTYSTLKVQPAELEDSGVYFCASSQGLAQVFGPGTRLTVL.